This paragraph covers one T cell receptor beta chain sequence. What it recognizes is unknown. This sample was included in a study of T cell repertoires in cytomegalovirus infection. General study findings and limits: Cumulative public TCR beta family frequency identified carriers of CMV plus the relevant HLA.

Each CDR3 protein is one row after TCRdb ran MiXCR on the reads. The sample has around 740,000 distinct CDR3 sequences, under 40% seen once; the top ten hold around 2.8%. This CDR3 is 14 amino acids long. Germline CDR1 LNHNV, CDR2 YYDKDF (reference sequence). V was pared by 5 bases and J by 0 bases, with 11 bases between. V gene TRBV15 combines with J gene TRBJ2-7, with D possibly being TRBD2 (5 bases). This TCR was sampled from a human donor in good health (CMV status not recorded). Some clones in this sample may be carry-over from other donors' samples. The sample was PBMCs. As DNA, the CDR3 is TGTGCCACCAGCGTCCAGCGGTTCTCCTACGAGCAGTACTTC. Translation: CATSVQRFSYEQYF.